The clone carrying this T cell receptor (beta chain) appeared many times. Its cognate antigen is unknown. Germline CDR1 is DFQATT and CDR2 is SNEGSKA (reference sequence). With 5 bases removed from V and 6 bases from J, the gap between germline ends came to 9 bases. This CDR3 is built from 11 residues. A sample-barcoded 5' primer and a J-beta primer mix were used in a second PCR of roughly 7 to 12 cycles. TCRdb re-derived calls from the 5' RACE reads in MiXCR, one entry per CDR3 protein. The repertoire holds more than 800,000 distinct CDR3 sequences, 25% to 30% seen once, with approximately 15% in the top ten. This sample was taken from a study of blood T cells in healthy people across ages. About the research overall: Template switching picked up about one barcoded beta molecule for each two T cells. Broader study findings: Underestimates were what the diversity estimates from one million T cells were considered to be.

The sequence came from a woman older than 75 in good health. This sequence joins TRBV20-1 and TRBJ2-3, with no clear D. Material: blood. Here the CDR3 reads CSAGLPDTQYF. The CDR3 DNA reads as TGCAGTGCTGGTCTGCCGGATACGCAGTATTTT.